The subject of this entry is one TCR beta chain. These data are taken from a study of technical replicates of blood from a handful of donors. Some clones are missing from TCRdb's copy, which holds only in-frame ones; the method was immunoSEQ multiplex PCR. Counted here are under 100,000 clones, approximately 94% occurring once; the ten biggest clones make up less than 0.25%. Germline CDR1 reads SEHNR; CDR2 reads FQNEAQ (reference sequence). The length of the CDR3 is 15 residues. V shed 5 bases and J 7 bases; nucleotides not matched to a gene: 10. Sequencing was carried out using T cells isolated from PBMCs. The chain recombines TRBV7-9 with TRBJ1-2, with 10 positions matching TRBD1. This TCR was recovered from a human donor in good health. This chain's CDR3 is CASSAKGGDRGGYTF. DNA of the CDR3: TGTGCCAGCAGCGCAAAGGGTGGGGACAGGGGTGGCTACACCTTC.